The clone carrying this T cell receptor beta chain came up once. The sample is drawn from a study of blood T cell repertoires in COVID-19. Looking at the study overall: Whether acute or convalescent, the COVID-19 samples came from the United States, Italy and Spain.

This CDR3 is built from 14 residues. J gave up 4 bases and V 7 bases, and 9 bases lay outside the gene matches. Looked up from germline, CDR1 is GTSNPN and CDR2 is SVGIG (reference sequence). Measured with immunoSEQ multiplex PCR; TCRdb has only the in-frame clones, and not every one. The sample includes roughly 250,000 clones, 82% of them seen just once. The V gene is TRBV30, the J gene TRBJ1-2, with 10 positions matching TRBD1. The sequenced material came from peripheral blood. The sequence was obtained from an elderly woman with active or convalescent COVID-19. The CDR3 bases are TGTGCCTCCCGCCGGGACAGGGGCTCCTATGGCTACACCTTC. This sequence encodes CASRRDRGSYGYTF. The variable domain in full, completed from reference TRBV30 and TRBJ1-2, reads SQTIHQWPATLVQPVGSPLSLECTVEGTSNPNLYWYRQAAGRGLQLLFYSVGIGQISSEVPQNLSASRPQDRQFILSSKKLLLSDSGFYLCASRRDRGSYGYTFGSGTRLTVV.